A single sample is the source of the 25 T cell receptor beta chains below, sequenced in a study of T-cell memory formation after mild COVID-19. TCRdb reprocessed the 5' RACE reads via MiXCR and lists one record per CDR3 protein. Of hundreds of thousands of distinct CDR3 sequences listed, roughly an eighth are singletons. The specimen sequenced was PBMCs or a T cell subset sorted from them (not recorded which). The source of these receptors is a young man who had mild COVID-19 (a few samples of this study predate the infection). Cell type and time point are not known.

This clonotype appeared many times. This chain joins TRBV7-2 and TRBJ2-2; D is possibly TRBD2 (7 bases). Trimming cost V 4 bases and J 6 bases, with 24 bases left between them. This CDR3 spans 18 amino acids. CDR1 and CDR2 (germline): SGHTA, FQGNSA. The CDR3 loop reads CASSSLGGGRGRPGELFF. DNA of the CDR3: TGTGCCAGCAGCTCGTTAGGGGGGGGGAGAGGGAGACCCGGGGAGCTGTTTTTT.

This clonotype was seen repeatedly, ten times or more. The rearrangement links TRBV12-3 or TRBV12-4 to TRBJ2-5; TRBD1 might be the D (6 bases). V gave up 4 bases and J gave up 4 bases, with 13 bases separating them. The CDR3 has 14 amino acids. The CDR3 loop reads CASSSPGVRETQYF. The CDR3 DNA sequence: TGTGCCAGCAGTTCTCCAGGGGTCCGAGAGACCCAGTACTTC.

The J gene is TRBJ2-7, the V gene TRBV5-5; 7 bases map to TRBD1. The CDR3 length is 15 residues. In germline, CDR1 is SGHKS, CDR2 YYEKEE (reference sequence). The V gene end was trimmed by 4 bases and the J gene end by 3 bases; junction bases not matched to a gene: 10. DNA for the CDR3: TGTGCCAGCAGCCCGCGGACAGGCGCTCTCTACGAGCAGTACGTC. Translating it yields CASSPRTGALYEQYV.

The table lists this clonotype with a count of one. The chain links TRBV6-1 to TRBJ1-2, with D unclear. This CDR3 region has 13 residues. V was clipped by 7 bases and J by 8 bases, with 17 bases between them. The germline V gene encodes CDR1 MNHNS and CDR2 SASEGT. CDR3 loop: CASTESRAQGYTF. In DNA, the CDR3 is TGTGCCAGCACCGAAAGCCGGGCGCAGGGCTACACCTTC.

The DNA of the CDR3 is TGTGCCAGCACAGCTTGGTTAGGGAAGTCTGGGGCCAACGTCCTGACTTTC. As protein: CASTAWLGKSGANVLTF. The V gene is TRBV11-2, the J gene TRBJ2-6, with D uncertain. V lost 7 bases and J 1 base, leaving 17 bases between the germline ends. The germline V gene has CDR1 SGHAT and CDR2 FQNNGV. There are 17 residues in the CDR3.

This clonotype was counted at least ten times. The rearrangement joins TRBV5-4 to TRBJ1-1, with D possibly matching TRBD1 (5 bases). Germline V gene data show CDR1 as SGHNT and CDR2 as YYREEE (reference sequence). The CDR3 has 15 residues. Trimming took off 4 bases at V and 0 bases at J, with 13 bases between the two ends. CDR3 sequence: CASSRGQELNTEAFF. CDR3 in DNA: TGTGCCAGCAGCCGGGGCCAGGAGTTGAACACTGAAGCTTTCTTT. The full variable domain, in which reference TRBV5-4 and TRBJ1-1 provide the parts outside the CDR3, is ETGVTQSPTHLIKTRGQQVTLRCSSQSGHNTVSWYQQALGQGPQFIFQYYREEENGRGNFPPRFSGLQFPNYSSELNVNALELDDSALYLCASSRGQELNTEAFFGQGTRLTVV.

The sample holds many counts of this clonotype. The CDR3 DNA follows: TGTGCCAGCAGCTTATCCGGCACAGATACGCAGTATTTT. Its translation: CASSLSGTDTQYF. The chain combines TRBV7-3 with TRBJ2-3; D gene ambiguous. V was shortened by 2 bases and J by 1 base, with 4 bases between the two germline ends. The germline V gene has CDR1 SGHTA and CDR2 FQGTGA. This CDR3 spans 13 amino acids.

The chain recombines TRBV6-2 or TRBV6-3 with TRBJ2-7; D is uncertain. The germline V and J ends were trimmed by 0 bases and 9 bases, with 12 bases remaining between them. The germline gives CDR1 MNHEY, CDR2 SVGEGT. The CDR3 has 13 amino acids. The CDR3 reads CASSYSGTVPQYV. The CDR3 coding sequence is TGTGCCAGCAGTTACTCGGGCACAGTCCCGCAGTACGTC.

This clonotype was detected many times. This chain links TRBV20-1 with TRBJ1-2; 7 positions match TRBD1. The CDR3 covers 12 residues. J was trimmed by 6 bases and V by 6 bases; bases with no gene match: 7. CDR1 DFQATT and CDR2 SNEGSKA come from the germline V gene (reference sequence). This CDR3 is CSAPTGTDGYTF. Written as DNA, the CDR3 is TGCAGTGCGCCGACAGGGACAGATGGCTACACCTTC.

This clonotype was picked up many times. CDR3 DNA: TGCAGCGTGAAGGACAGGGGGCGGACCCAGTACTTC. Its translation: CSVKDRGRTQYF. This chain uses TRBV29-1 with TRBJ2-5, with 11 nucleotides matching TRBD1. With 6 bases clipped from V and 7 bases from J, the junction kept 4 bases outside the gene matches. The CDR3 runs to 12 residues. Germline values: CDR1 SQVTM, CDR2 ANQGSEA.

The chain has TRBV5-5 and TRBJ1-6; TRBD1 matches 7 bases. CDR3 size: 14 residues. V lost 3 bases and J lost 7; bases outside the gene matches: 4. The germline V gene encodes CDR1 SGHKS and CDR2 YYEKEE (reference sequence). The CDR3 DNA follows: TGTGCCAGCAGCTCCCGGGACAGCAATTCACCCCTCCACTTT. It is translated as CASSSRDSNSPLHF.

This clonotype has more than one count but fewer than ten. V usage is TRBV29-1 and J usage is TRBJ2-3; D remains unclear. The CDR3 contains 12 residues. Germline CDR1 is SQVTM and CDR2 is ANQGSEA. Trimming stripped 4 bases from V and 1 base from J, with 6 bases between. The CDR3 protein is CSVVEGTDTQYF. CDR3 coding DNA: TGCAGCGTTGTTGAGGGCACAGATACGCAGTATTTT.

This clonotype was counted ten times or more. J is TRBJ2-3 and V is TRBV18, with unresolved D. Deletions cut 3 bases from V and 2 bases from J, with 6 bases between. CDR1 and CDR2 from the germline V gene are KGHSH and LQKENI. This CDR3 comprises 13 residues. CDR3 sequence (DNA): TGTGCCAGCTCACCTACCCCCACAGATACGCAGTATTTT. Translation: CASSPTPTDTQYF.

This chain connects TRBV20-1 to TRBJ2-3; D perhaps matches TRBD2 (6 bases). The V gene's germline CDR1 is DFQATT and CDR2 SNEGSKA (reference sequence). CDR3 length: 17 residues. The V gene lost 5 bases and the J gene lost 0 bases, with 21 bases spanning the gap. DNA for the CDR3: TGCAGTGCTGACCCGTATCGGGGGATTTCTAGCACAGATACGCAGTATTTT. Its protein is CSADPYRGISSTDTQYF.

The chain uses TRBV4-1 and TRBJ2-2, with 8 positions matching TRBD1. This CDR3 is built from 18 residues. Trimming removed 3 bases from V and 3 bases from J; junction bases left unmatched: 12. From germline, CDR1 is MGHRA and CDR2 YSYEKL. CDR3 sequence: CASSQEPGQASYTGELFF. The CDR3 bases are TGCGCCAGCAGCCAGGAGCCGGGACAGGCTTCATACACCGGGGAGCTGTTTTTT.

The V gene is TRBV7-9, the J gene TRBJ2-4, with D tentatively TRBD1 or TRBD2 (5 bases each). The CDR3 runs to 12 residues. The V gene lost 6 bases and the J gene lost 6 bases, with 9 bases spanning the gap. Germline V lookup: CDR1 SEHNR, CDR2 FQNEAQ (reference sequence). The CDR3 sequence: CASSGGRNIQYF. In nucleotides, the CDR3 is TGTGCCAGCAGTGGGGGAAGAAACATTCAGTACTTC.

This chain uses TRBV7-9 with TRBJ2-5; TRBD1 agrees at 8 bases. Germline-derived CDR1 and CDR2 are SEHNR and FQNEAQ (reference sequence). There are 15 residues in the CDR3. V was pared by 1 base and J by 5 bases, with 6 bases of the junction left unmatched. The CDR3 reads CASSLVLRGRETQYF. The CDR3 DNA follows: TGTGCCAGCAGCTTAGTGCTCAGGGGGCGGGAGACCCAGTACTTC.

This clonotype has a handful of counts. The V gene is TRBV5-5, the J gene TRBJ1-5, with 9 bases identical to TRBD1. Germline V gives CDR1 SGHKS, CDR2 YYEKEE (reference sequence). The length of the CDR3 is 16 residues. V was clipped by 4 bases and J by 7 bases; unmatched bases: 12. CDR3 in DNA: TGTGCCAGCAGCGTGACCGGGACAGGGAGCAGACAGCCCCAGCATTTT. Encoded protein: CASSVTGTGSRQPQHF.

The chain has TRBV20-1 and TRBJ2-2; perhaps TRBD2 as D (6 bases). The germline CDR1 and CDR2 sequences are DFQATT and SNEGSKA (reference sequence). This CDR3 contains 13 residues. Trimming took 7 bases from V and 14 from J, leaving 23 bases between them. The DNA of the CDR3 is TGCAGTGGGGCTAGCGCTACCTCACGGGGACTGTTTTTT. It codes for CSGASATSRGLFF.

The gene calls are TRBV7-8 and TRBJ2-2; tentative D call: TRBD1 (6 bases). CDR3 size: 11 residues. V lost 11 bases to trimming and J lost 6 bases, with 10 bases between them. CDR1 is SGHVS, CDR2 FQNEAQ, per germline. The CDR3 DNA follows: TGTGCCCAACAGGGAGCCGGGGAGCTGTTTTTT. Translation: CAQQGAGELFF.

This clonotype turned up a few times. The CDR3 region is CASSQDRWGPSTEAFF. The CDR3, as DNA: TGCGCCAGCAGCCAAGATCGGTGGGGGCCTTCCACTGAAGCTTTCTTT. The chain couples TRBV4-3 to TRBJ1-1; tentative D call: TRBD1 (6 bases). Germline CDR1 reads LGHNA; CDR2 reads YSLEER. This CDR3 has 16 amino acids. V lost 0 bases and J lost 4, with 15 bases in between.

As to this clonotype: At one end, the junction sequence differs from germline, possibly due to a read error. The CDR3 DNA reads as TGTGCCAGCAGTGACTCGTGGACAGCAGCACTCTTT. This translates into CASSDSWTAALF. This chain joins TRBV6-6 and TRBJ1-1, with a tentative D call TRBD1 (6 bases). CDR1 is MNHNY, CDR2 SVGAGI, per germline (reference sequence). This CDR3 has 12 residues.

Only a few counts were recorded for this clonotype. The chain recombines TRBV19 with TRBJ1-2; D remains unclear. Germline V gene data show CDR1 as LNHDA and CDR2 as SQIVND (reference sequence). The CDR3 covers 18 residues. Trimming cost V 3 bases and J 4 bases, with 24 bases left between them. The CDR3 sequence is CASSIPPRTEISLYGYTF. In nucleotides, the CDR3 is TGTGCCAGTAGTATCCCCCCGCGGACGGAGATTTCGCTCTATGGCTACACCTTC.

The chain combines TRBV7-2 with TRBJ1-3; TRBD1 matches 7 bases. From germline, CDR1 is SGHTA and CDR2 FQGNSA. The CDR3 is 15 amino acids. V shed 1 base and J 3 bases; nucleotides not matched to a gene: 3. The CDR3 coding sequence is TGTGCCAGCAGCTTAGGTGGGACAGTTGGAAACACCATATATTTT. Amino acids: CASSLGGTVGNTIYF.

DNA of the CDR3: TGTGCCAGCAGTGACCCTGGCTCATTTTCCTGGTTGTTCTTC. Translating gives CASSDPGSFSWLFF. The V and J genes are TRBV6-5 and TRBJ2-1; no clear D gene. The germline gives CDR1 MNHEY, CDR2 SVGAGI. This CDR3 comprises 14 residues. V dropped 5 bases and J dropped 15 bases, with 23 bases sitting between them.